These 9 T cell receptor beta chains originate from one sample sequenced in a study of blood T cell repertoires in COVID-19. Profiled with immunoSEQ multiplex PCR; TCRdb holds only in-frame clones, not every one. Of about 250,000 clones listed, roughly 80% are singletons. Sequenced input: PBMCs or T cells enriched from blood (not recorded which). The receptors here all came from a woman between 40 and 55 years old who had been exposed to COVID-19.

The chain carries TRBV6-6 and TRBJ1-5; possible D gene TRBD1, 6 bases. The CDR3 is made up of 15 amino acids. The V end was cut by 4 bases, the J end by 4 bases, with 14 bases between. Germline V gene lookup returns CDR1 MNHNY and CDR2 SVGAGI (reference sequence). The CDR3 nucleotides read TGTGCCAGCAGTTTAGGGACAAGGTTTAATCAGCCCCAGCATTTT. Its protein product is CASSLGTRFNQPQHF.

This CDR3 reads CASSLTSSYEQYF. The DNA for the CDR3 is TGTGCCAGCAGTTTAACTAGCTCCTACGAGCAGTACTTC. The genes are TRBV28 and TRBJ2-7, with D possibly matching TRBD2 (5 bases). Between the trimmed V and J ends, which lost 2 bases and 0 bases, there was a span of 5 bases. This CDR3 region has 13 residues. The germline V gene has CDR1 MDHEN and CDR2 SYDVKM.

V gene TRBV28 combines with J gene TRBJ1-2, with 10 bases lining up with TRBD1. The germline V gene has CDR1 MDHEN and CDR2 SYDVKM. This CDR3 contains 15 residues. Trimming cost V 4 bases and J 8 bases; bases outside gene matches: 10. The CDR3 region is CASSSGQGIFDGYTF. The CDR3 DNA is TGTGCCAGCAGTTCGGGACAGGGGATCTTCGACGGCTACACCTTC.

The V and J genes are TRBV6-6 and TRBJ2-6; 8 positions match TRBD1. This CDR3 has 16 residues. V was pared by 2 bases and J by 2 bases, with 2 bases of the junction left unmatched. Germline loops: CDR1 MNHNY, CDR2 SVGAGI (reference sequence). In DNA, the CDR3 is TGTGCCAGCAGTTACGCACAGGGGGCTGGGGCCAACGTCCTGACTTTC. Its protein is CASSYAQGAGANVLTF.

This chain uses TRBV19 with TRBJ2-1; 12 nucleotides match TRBD2. The junction had 5 bases not matched to a gene; V was cut back by 6 bases and J by 8 bases. The CDR3 contains 14 residues. Germline CDR1 LNHDA, CDR2 SQIVND (reference sequence). This CDR3 reads CASRGLAGPDEQFF. The CDR3 DNA sequence: TGTGCCAGTAGAGGACTAGCGGGGCCCGATGAGCAGTTCTTC.

The rearrangement uses TRBV19 and TRBJ1-2, with a weak D call TRBD1 (6 bases). The CDR3 totals 15 residues. Germline CDR1 is LNHDA and CDR2 is SQIVND (reference sequence). Trimming removed 3 bases at V and 2 bases at J, with 13 bases between. The CDR3 protein is CASSIPTGINYGYTF. The CDR3 DNA is TGTGCCAGTAGTATCCCTACAGGGATAAACTATGGCTACACCTTC.

The DNA of the CDR3 is TGCGCCAGCAGCCAAGTGGGGGCACAAAACACTGAAGCTTTCTTT. Translation gives CASSQVGAQNTEAFF. The chain links TRBV4-3 to TRBJ1-1; D perhaps matches TRBD1 (6 bases). The germline V gene encodes CDR1 LGHNA and CDR2 YSLEER. The CDR3 is 15 residues long. The V gene lost 1 base and the J gene lost 2 bases, with 11 bases spanning the gap.

V usage is TRBV19 and J usage is TRBJ1-2, with TRBD1 as a possible D gene (5 bases). The CDR3 loop spans 14 amino acids. V gave up 10 bases and J gave up 2 bases, with 17 bases separating them. Germline V gene data show CDR1 as LNHDA and CDR2 as SQIVND (reference sequence). The CDR3 nucleotides are TGTGCCACCCTTATCGGGGGGAAGAACTATGGCTACACCTTC. It specifies CATLIGGKNYGYTF. The full variable domain, completed using reference TRBV19 and TRBJ1-2, is DGGITQSPKYLFRKEGQNVTLSCEQNLNHDAMYWYRQDPGQGLRLIYYSQIVNDFQKGDIAEGYSVSREKKESFPLTVTSAQKNPTAFYLCATLIGGKNYGYTFGSGTRLTVV.

V and J are TRBV15 and TRBJ1-4, with 7 bases that match TRBD1. The CDR3 spans 16 residues. Germline V gene data show CDR1 as LNHNV and CDR2 as YYDKDF (reference sequence). Trimming removed 3 bases from V and 8 bases from J; junction bases left unmatched: 12. The CDR3 region is CATSREGQARREKLFF. CDR3 sequence (DNA): TGTGCCACCAGCAGGGAAGGACAGGCCCGAAGGGAAAAACTGTTTTTT.